These 29 T cell receptor beta chains share one sample of origin, sequenced in a study of blood T cell repertoires in COVID-19. The table came from immunoSEQ multiplex PCR; TCRdb's copy has only in-frame clones and leaves some out. The sample shows around 230,000 clones, 88% of them seen only once. Sequenced material: PBMCs or T cells enriched from blood (not recorded which). All receptors come from a woman between 40 and 55 years old with acute COVID-19.

The chain combines TRBV15 with TRBJ1-5; D perhaps matches TRBD1 (6 bases). CDR1 LNHNV and CDR2 YYDKDF come from the germline V gene (reference sequence). The CDR3 is made up of 17 amino acids. Trimming removed 0 bases at V and 1 base at J, with 13 bases between. The DNA of the CDR3 is TGTGCCACCAGCAGAGATCTCGGGGGGCAGAGCAATCAGCCCCAGCATTTT. Its protein is CATSRDLGGQSNQPQHF.

The chain joins TRBV2 to TRBJ1-1; 8 bases are shared with TRBD1. Trimming at V came to 6 bases and at J to 2 bases, leaving 8 bases not matched to a gene. This CDR3 is 15 amino acids long. CDR1 is SNHLY, CDR2 FYNNEI, per germline. CDR3 residues: CASSSQGAGNTEAFF. In nucleotides, the CDR3 is TGTGCCAGCAGCAGCCAGGGGGCAGGTAACACTGAAGCTTTCTTT. The full variable domain, its missing parts supplied by reference TRBV2 and TRBJ1-1, is EPEVTQTPSHQVTQMGQEVILRCVPISNHLYFYWYRQILGQKVEFLVSFYNNEISEKSEIFDDQFSVERPDGSNFTLKIRSTKLEDSAMYFCASSSQGAGNTEAFFGQGTRLTVV.

The chain has TRBV5-6 and TRBJ1-6; the D gene is possibly TRBD1 (6 bases). CDR3 size: 15 residues. Germline V gives CDR1 SGHDT, CDR2 YYEEEE. The V end lost 3 bases, the J end lost 10 bases, and 17 bases lay between the germline ends. The CDR3 is CASSWGSGGQSPLHF. The CDR3 DNA is TGTGCCAGCAGCTGGGGGTCGGGGGGCCAGTCACCCCTCCACTTT.

The chain is built from TRBV18 and TRBJ1-1; 7 bases fit TRBD1. V was clipped by 6 bases and J by 4 bases; unmatched bases: 14. Germline V CDR1 and CDR2: KGHSH, LQKENI. CDR3 size: 16 residues. CDR3 DNA sequence: TGTGCCAGCTCCGGGACAGTCCTTACCAGAGGCACTGAAGCTTTCTTT. Translated: CASSGTVLTRGTEAFF.

The rearrangement joins TRBV28 to TRBJ1-1; D is uncertain. The CDR3 runs to 13 residues. V was trimmed by 2 bases and J by 8 bases, leaving 12 bases between them. CDR1 is MDHEN, CDR2 SYDVKM, per germline. CDR3 region: CASSLRASSEAFF. The CDR3 DNA reads TGTGCCAGCAGTTTACGCGCCTCCTCGGAAGCTTTCTTT. The entire variable domain, with the rest obtained from reference TRBV28 and TRBJ1-1, is as follows: DVKVTQSSRYLVKRTGEKVFLECVQDMDHENMFWYRQDPGLGLRLIYFSYDVKMKEKGDIPEGYSVSREKKERFSLILESASTNQTSMYLCASSLRASSEAFFGQGTRLTVV.

The CDR3 sequence: CASSMKVQDEQYF. The CDR3, as DNA: TGTGCCAGCAGTATGAAGGTGCAGGACGAGCAGTACTTC. This chain connects TRBV5-4 to TRBJ2-7; no clear D. CDR3 size: 13 residues. V was shortened by 5 bases and J by 5 bases, with 14 bases between the two germline ends. Germline CDR1 SGHNT, CDR2 YYREEE (reference sequence).

This chain links TRBV2 with TRBJ1-6; no definite D call. The CDR3 totals 13 residues. V lost 3 bases, J lost 9 bases, and 9 bases lay in between. Germline V lookup: CDR1 SNHLY, CDR2 FYNNEI. This CDR3 is CASSDDLGSPLHF. In DNA, the CDR3 is TGTGCCAGCAGTGACGACTTGGGTTCACCCCTCCACTTT.

This clone was counted a single time. This chain joins TRBV2 and TRBJ2-2; no clear D. This CDR3 region has 16 residues. Germline V gene sequence: CDR1 SNHLY, CDR2 FYNNEI. The V gene lost 4 bases and the J gene lost 5 bases, with 17 bases spanning the gap. CDR3 residues: CASSVNAAERTGELFF. The CDR3 DNA sequence: TGTGCCAGCAGTGTTAACGCGGCGGAGAGGACCGGGGAGCTGTTTTTT.

The V call is TRBV4-1, the J call TRBJ1-1; 7 bases fit TRBD1. V was pared by 6 bases and J by 4 bases, with 2 bases of the junction left unmatched. The CDR3 sequence is 12 residues long. CDR1 and CDR2 (germline): MGHRA, YSYEKL. The CDR3 DNA is TGCGCCAGCAGGCAGGGGGGCACTGAAGCTTTCTTT. Amino acids: CASRQGGTEAFF.

This CDR3 reads CASSLQNRGVQYF. DNA of the CDR3: TGTGCCAGCAGCTTGCAAAATCGGGGGGTCCAGTACTTC. V usage is TRBV5-6 and J usage is TRBJ2-5; 7 bases are shared with TRBD2. The CDR3 is 13 residues long. V shed 1 base, J shed 10 bases, and the junction held 7 bases outside the gene matches. CDR1 and CDR2 from the germline V gene are SGHDT and YYEEEE.

The rearrangement joins TRBV5-1 to TRBJ1-1; D call uncertain. The CDR3 totals 14 residues. Germline CDR1 reads SGHRS; CDR2 reads YFSETQ. V was cut by 7 bases and J by 4 bases, with 17 bases left in between. The CDR3 region has the DNA TGCGCCAGCGGCCGGGGTCCCGAGCTCACTGAAGCTTTCTTT. Encoded protein: CASGRGPELTEAFF.

The chain employs TRBV7-2 and TRBJ2-1; no clear D. The CDR3 runs 14 residues. Between the trimmed V and J ends, which lost 1 base and 9 bases, there was a span of 13 bases. From germline, CDR1 is SGHTA and CDR2 FQGNSA. For the CDR3, the DNA is TGTGCCAGCAGCTTAGAGCTGGGTCGAGGTGAGCAGTTCTTC. The encoded protein is CASSLELGRGEQFF.

This chain connects TRBV11-2 to TRBJ2-2; 7 bases are shared with TRBD2. From germline, CDR1 is SGHAT and CDR2 FQNNGV. V dropped 4 bases and J dropped 4; count of bases not matched to a gene: 15. This CDR3 has 18 residues. The DNA of the CDR3 is TGTGCCAGCAGCTCCGGTAGGACTAGTTTTCGGGGCACCGGGGAGCTGTTTTTT. Its protein product is CASSSGRTSFRGTGELFF.

The rearrangement uses TRBV30 and TRBJ1-5, with D perhaps matching TRBD1 (6 bases). Trimming left V 5 bases short and J 3 bases short, with 11 bases between. CDR3 size: 13 residues. From germline, CDR1 is GTSNPN and CDR2 SVGIG (reference sequence). This CDR3 reads CAWATGNNQPQHF. DNA for the CDR3: TGTGCCTGGGCGACAGGAAACAATCAGCCCCAGCATTTT.

The chain's CDR3 is CASSLVGAPTDTQYF. The CDR3 coding sequence is TGTGCCAGCAGCTTAGTGGGGGCGCCTACCGATACGCAGTATTTT. The gene calls are TRBV11-2 and TRBJ2-3; tentatively, D is TRBD1 (6 bases). This CDR3 is 15 amino acids long. In germline, CDR1 is SGHAT, CDR2 FQNNGV. Trimming left V 1 base short and J 6 bases short, with 14 bases between.

The V gene is TRBV7-2, the J gene TRBJ2-7, with 11 bases aligning to TRBD1. V lost 5 bases, J lost 2 bases, and 2 bases stayed unmatched. In germline, CDR1 is SGHTA, CDR2 FQGNSA. The CDR3 extends over 14 amino acids. CDR3 nucleotide sequence: TGTGCCAGCAGCGAGGGACAGGGGGCCTACGAGCAGTACGTC. Translated, it gives CASSEGQGAYEQYV.

This clone was counted only a few times. CDR3 region: CASSFPFSGELFF. CDR3 DNA: TGTGCCAGTAGTTTCCCTTTCTCCGGGGAGCTGTTTTTT. The rearrangement links TRBV19 to TRBJ2-2; no clear D. V dropped 5 bases and J dropped 6 bases, with 10 bases sitting between them. CDR1 is LNHDA, CDR2 SQIVND, per germline (reference sequence). This CDR3 comprises 13 residues.

The chain couples TRBV19 to TRBJ2-2, with 8 bases that match TRBD2. Germline CDR1 LNHDA, CDR2 SQIVND (reference sequence). The V segment lost 7 bases and the J segment 6 bases; nucleotides outside the gene matches: 7. CDR3 length: 14 residues. CDR3 bases: TGTGCCAGTAACCAGCGGGAGCTCGCCGGGGAGCTGTTTTTT. Residues: CASNQRELAGELFF.

This clone was seen only once. V and J are TRBV19 and TRBJ2-1; 11 nucleotides match TRBD2. Germline loops: CDR1 LNHDA, CDR2 SQIVND (reference sequence). V lost 4 bases, J lost 15 bases, and 2 bases stayed unmatched. This CDR3 contains 11 residues. The CDR3 protein is CASSNSGRGFF. The CDR3 bases are TGTGCCAGTAGTAATAGCGGGAGGGGGTTCTTC.

Here the CDR3 reads CARLDRAGLAGASSTDTQYF. The CDR3 bases are TGTGCCAGACTGGATAGGGCGGGACTAGCGGGGGCCTCTAGCACAGATACGCAGTATTTT. The rearrangement links TRBV3-1 (or the pseudogene TRBV3-2) to TRBJ2-3; 14 bases agree with TRBD2. The CDR3 is made up of 20 amino acids. Germline assignment: CDR1 LGHDT and CDR2 YNNKEL (reference sequence). J was trimmed by 0 bases and V by 9 bases; bases with no gene match: 17.

This chain joins TRBV5-4 and TRBJ2-1; D gene ambiguous. CDR1 is SGHNT, CDR2 YYREEE, per germline (reference sequence). CDR3 size: 11 residues. The V gene lost 5 bases and the J gene lost 9 bases, with 9 bases spanning the gap. This CDR3 is CASSRVSEQFF. The CDR3 DNA follows: TGTGCCAGCAGTCGAGTGAGTGAGCAGTTCTTC.

The chain carries TRBV29-1 and TRBJ2-2, with D perhaps matching TRBD2 (6 bases). Trimming took off 4 bases at V and 0 bases at J, with 9 bases between the two ends. CDR1 is SQVTM and CDR2 is ANQGSEA in the germline V gene. This CDR3 spans 14 amino acids. CDR3 in amino acids: CSVGASANTGELFF. Written as DNA, the CDR3 is TGCAGCGTTGGGGCTAGCGCGAACACCGGGGAGCTGTTTTTT.

This clone has just one count. The CDR3 here is CASSDSKYGASGGDEQYV. The CDR3 nucleotides read TGTGCCAGCAGTGACTCGAAGTATGGTGCCTCGGGGGGCGACGAGCAGTACGTC. The chain has TRBV6-4 and TRBJ2-7; tentative D call: TRBD2 (7 bases). Germline values: CDR1 MRHNA, CDR2 SNTAGT. The length of the CDR3 is 18 residues. The V gene lost 0 bases and the J gene lost 5 bases, with 23 bases spanning the gap.

The chain recombines TRBV13 with TRBJ2-3; the D is unclear. This CDR3 has 14 amino acids. V lost 2 bases and J 2 bases, leaving 8 bases between the germline ends. CDR1 and CDR2 (germline): PRHDT, FYEKMQ (reference sequence). This chain's CDR3 is CASSLWLNTDTQYF. Written as DNA, the CDR3 is TGTGCCAGCAGCTTATGGCTGAACACAGATACGCAGTATTTT.

The chain joins TRBV10-2 to TRBJ1-4; tentative D call: TRBD1 (5 bases). Germline V gene lookup returns CDR1 WSHSY and CDR2 SAAADI. The CDR3 totals 15 residues. V was cut by 3 bases and J by 0 bases, with 8 bases left in between. The CDR3 loop reads CASSEGVATNEKLFF. For the CDR3, the DNA is TGCGCCAGCAGTGAAGGGGTTGCAACTAATGAAAAACTGTTTTTT.

The CDR3 protein is CASSRTGGEELFF. The CDR3 region has the DNA TGCGCCAGCAGCCGGACAGGGGGCGAGGAGCTGTTTTTT. The chain uses TRBV5-1 and TRBJ2-2, with TRBD1 matching 11 bases. This CDR3 region has 13 residues. The junction had 3 bases not matched to a gene; V was cut back by 4 bases and J by 10 bases. Looked up from germline, CDR1 is SGHRS and CDR2 is YFSETQ.

This clone was counted a few times. The gene calls are TRBV11-2 and TRBJ2-7, with TRBD2 matching over 7 bases. Germline V gene sequence: CDR1 SGHAT, CDR2 FQNNGV. The CDR3 runs to 14 residues. The ends lost 1 base at V and 4 bases at J; junction bases unmatched: 4. The CDR3 loop reads CASSLGEGGYEQYV. In DNA, the CDR3 is TGTGCCAGCAGCTTAGGTGAGGGAGGGTACGAGCAGTACGTC.

The V call is TRBV5-1, the J call TRBJ1-2; 9 bases align to TRBD1. V lost 3 bases to trimming and J lost 7 bases; unmatched junction nucleotides: 10. There are 15 residues in the CDR3. Germline lookup yields CDR1 SGHRS and CDR2 YFSETQ. CDR3 DNA: TGCGCCAGCAGCTGGGGGACAGGGAGAATTTTTGGCTACACCTTC. It specifies CASSWGTGRIFGYTF.

V usage is TRBV6-6 and J usage is TRBJ2-5; 7 bases align to TRBD1. Germline CDR1 MNHNY, CDR2 SVGAGI (reference sequence). This CDR3 is built from 16 residues. The V segment lost 6 bases and the J segment 2 bases; nucleotides outside the gene matches: 12. CDR3 amino acids: CASSTIIGQVQETQYF. CDR3 sequence (DNA): TGTGCCAGCAGCACGATAATTGGACAGGTACAAGAGACCCAGTACTTC.